This T cell receptor (beta chain) was identified in a study of CD8 T cells in ankylosing spondylitis (dated by TCRdb to 2016 to 2017). Some background on the complete study: To find TCR variants linked to disease, the study profiled T cell receptor beta repertoires in ankylosing spondylitis patients and healthy donors. In total, the full study cohort was made up of some 110 healthy donors and roughly 27 ankylosing spondylitis patients. Peripheral blood was sampled, and synovial fluid was additionally collected from ankylosing spondylitis patients.

Instrument used: Illumina HiSeq 2500. TCR beta libraries were prepared by quantitative 5'-RACE with molecular barcodes. Turning to the authors' computational methods: A new computational method, built on a probabilistic model of VDJ rearrangement, was used to identify disease-linked TCR variants. TCRdb applied fastp at Q25 and MiXCR to the public reads, then kept only in-frame beta chains. Rows are combined by CDR3 protein, so each entry shows the most common genes and DNA. These V and J calls originate from TCRdb's pipeline instead of the authors' own analysis. Here the sample has about 500,000 distinct CDR3 sequences; roughly 5.2% occur a single time. Around 3.5% of the sample lies in the top ten. V is trimmed back by 1 base and J by 1 base, and the junction contains 0 bases that no gene match accounts for. As encoded in the germline V gene, CDR1 is LGHNA while CDR2 is YNFKEQ. Measured from the cysteine to the phenylalanine, the CDR3 is 15 residues long. Kept here is only the CDR3 DNA, which spans 45 bases and is read in frame from base 1.

What the study reported, not specific to this receptor: Some TCR beta motif variants had previously been reported in synovial fluid and blood of reactive arthritis patients, which suggested common disease-initiation mechanisms. A TCR beta motif made up of seven or eight highly homologous amino acid variants appeared to be characteristic of blood from ankylosing spondylitis patients. The disease-linked clones were reported to be significantly enriched in matched synovial fluid samples from ankylosing spondylitis patients. The disease-linked clones showed a CD8+ phenotype and occurred at relatively low frequencies in peripheral blood.

This clonotype was recorded at least ten times. Its antigen specificity is not known. No qualities accompany the bases; no much larger clone lies one base away. The sample consisted of blood, either unsorted or a sorted T cell fraction (not recorded which). The receptor comes from a male donor with ankylosing spondylitis. The chain uses TRBV4-2 and TRBJ1-1, and 10 junctional nucleotides match TRBD1. CDR3 protein: CASSQGDRGNTEAFF. The nucleotide sequence is TGTGCCAGCAGCCAAGGGGACAGGGGGAACACTGAAGCTTTCTTT.